Given below is one T cell receptor (beta chain) in context. There is no known antigen for this receptor. No base quality information exists; no much larger clone differs at one position. The immunoSEQ Assay, a bias-controlled multiplex PCR, was used to amplify TCRbeta CDR3 regions from genomic DNA. The study's own analysis went as follows. The number of nucleated cells in each sample was estimated by amplification of reference gene primers within the assay. To quantify the absolute abundance of each unique TCRbeta CDR3 rearrangement, sequence reads were collapsed and filtered. For each sample, productive Simpson clonality was calculated as the square root of Simpson's diversity index across productive rearrangements. Drawn from immuneACCESS, this table holds only the in-frame rearrangements with V and J called that TCRdb kept. Clones are partly lost; checked studies trace under half to an unresolved V gene and leave the rest unexplained. The V and J calls and clone size were taken over from that table, and D and trimming were inferred from the DNA. This sample gives roughly 290,000 clones in total; around 85% of them show up just once. The ten largest clones represent about 6.1% of the sample.

This sample was included in a study of blood T cell repertoires in COVID-19 (dated by TCRdb to 2018 to 2020). About the study as a whole: Collaborator samples came from the United States, Italy and Spain and covered acute and convalescent phases of COVID-19. Where HLA class I and class II types were available, the types were taken from metadata supplied by the sample provider, not from assay-based typing. A de-identified subject ID, COVID-19 status, age in years and sex were almost always included in the sample metadata. The repertoires were released in a freely available public database meant as a resource for research on the immune response to SARS-CoV-2. The samples were drawn from the first 160 participants of the ongoing ImmuneRACE study and from 1,254 subjects provided by 6 global collaborators. The dataset comprised deeply sampled blood TCRbeta repertoires from subjects exposed to, actively infected with, or recovered from COVID-19. The material from the prospective study consisted of cDNA or gDNA derived from T cells, B-cell-depleted T cells, or PBMCs.

CDR1 and CDR2, per the germline V gene, are MNHEY and SVGAGI. V and J are truncated by 6 bases and 7 bases respectively, leaving an intervening sequence of 15 bases. CDR3 length: 14 amino acids, cysteine to phenylalanine. The retained sequence is limited to the CDR3, 42 bases, with the frame set at the first base. Enrolling through a virtual design, the prospective study's participants ranged in age from roughly 18 to 89 years and lived across some 23 United States geographic areas. To assign participants to cohorts, the prospective study relied on clinical history that participants themselves reported in a screening survey and a study questionnaire. Recovered participants in ImmuneRACE Cohort 3 were defined as having two consecutive negative NP/OP PCR tests, clearance from a healthcare professional, or resolution of symptoms. Each participant in the prospective study had whole blood, serum and a nasopharyngeal or oropharyngeal swab collected by mobile phlebotomists. Over a roughly 2-month period, participants in the prospective study had the option of providing additional blood draws and questionnaires. Before DNA extraction, blood samples from the prospective study were shipped at room temperature or frozen.

What the work shows at the level of the full study, not this receptor alone: The quantity of clinical and demographic metadata differed by source and by participant and was supplied without curation.

The sequence was collected from a woman aged 40 to 50 who had recovered from COVID-19. The sequencing sample was made of PBMCs or T cells enriched from blood (not recorded which). The chain joins TRBV6-5 to TRBJ1-4; a weak D assignment points to TRBD1 (6 bases agree). The base sequence is TGTGCCAGCAGCTCACGACAGGCCGGTGAAAAACTGTTTTTT. Protein translation: CASSSRQAGEKLFF.